Sequencing of this TCR beta chain was carried out in a study of cytomegalovirus exposure and HLA in healthy donors. Both 60 Vbeta primers and 13 Jbeta primers went into the PCR. TCRdb's copy holds only in-frame clones and misses some; the assay was immunoSEQ multiplex PCR. The sample has 230,000 or so clones, around 90% seen once; the top ten hold roughly 1.6%. CDR3 length: 15 amino acids. Per germline, CDR1 MNHEY and CDR2 SVGAGI. Trimming cost V 2 bases and J 6 bases; bases outside gene matches: 7. The origin of this receptor is a girl under 10 years old in good health and CMV-seronegative. This chain joins TRBV6-5 and TRBJ1-1, with TRBD1 matching 9 bases. The sequencing input was PBMCs. The CDR3 DNA follows: TGTGCCAGCAGTTACATCGGGACAGGGTTCTCTGAAGCTTTCTTT. Its protein is CASSYIGTGFSEAFF.